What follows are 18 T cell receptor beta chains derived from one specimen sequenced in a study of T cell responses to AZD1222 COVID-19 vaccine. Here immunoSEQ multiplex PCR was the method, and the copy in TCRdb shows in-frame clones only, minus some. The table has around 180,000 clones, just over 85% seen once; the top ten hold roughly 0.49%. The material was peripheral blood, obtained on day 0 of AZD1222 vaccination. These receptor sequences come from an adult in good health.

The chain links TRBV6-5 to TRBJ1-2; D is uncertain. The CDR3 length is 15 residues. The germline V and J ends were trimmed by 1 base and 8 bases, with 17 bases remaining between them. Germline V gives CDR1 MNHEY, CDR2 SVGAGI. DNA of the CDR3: TGTGCCAGCAGTTACTTTGAAGGCGGTGGAACGGGCTACACCTTC. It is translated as CASSYFEGGGTGYTF.

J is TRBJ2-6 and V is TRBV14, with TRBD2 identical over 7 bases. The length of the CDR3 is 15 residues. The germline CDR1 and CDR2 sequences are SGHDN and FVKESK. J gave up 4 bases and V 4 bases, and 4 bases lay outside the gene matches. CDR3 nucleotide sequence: TGTGCCAGCAGCCCCAGCGGGGCGGGGGCCAACGTCCTGACTTTC. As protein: CASSPSGAGANVLTF. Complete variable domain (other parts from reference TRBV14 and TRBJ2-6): EAGVTQFPSHSVIEKGQTVTLRCDPISGHDNLYWYRRVMGKEIKFLLHFVKESKQDESGMPNNRFLAERTGGTYSTLKVQPAELEDSGVYFCASSPSGAGANVLTFGAGSRLTVL.

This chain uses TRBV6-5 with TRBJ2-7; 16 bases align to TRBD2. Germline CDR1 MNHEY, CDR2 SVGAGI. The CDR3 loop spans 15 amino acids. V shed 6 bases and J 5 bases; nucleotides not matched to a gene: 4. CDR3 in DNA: TGTGCCAGCAGGGGACTAGCGGGAGGGGGCAACGAGCAGTACTTC. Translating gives CASRGLAGGGNEQYF.

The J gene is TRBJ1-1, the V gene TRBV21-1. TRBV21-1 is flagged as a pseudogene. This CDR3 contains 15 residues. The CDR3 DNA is TGTGCCAGCAGCAAGGGGATCGGACGGGACACTGAAGCTTTCTTT. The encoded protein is CASSKGIGRDTEAFF.

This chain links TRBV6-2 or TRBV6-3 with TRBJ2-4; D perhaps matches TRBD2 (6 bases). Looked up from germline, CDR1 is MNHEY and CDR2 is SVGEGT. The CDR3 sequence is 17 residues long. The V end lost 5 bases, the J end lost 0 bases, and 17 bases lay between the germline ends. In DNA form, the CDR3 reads TGTGCCAGCAGTCTCCGGGGAGGAACCCTAGCCAAAAACATTCAGTACTTC. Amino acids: CASSLRGGTLAKNIQYF.

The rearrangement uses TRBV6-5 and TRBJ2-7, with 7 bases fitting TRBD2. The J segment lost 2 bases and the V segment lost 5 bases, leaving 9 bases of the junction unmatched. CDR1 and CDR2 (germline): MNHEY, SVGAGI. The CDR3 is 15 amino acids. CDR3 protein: CASSHGPGGTYEQYF. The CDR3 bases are TGTGCCAGCAGTCATGGCCCGGGAGGCACCTACGAGCAGTACTTC.

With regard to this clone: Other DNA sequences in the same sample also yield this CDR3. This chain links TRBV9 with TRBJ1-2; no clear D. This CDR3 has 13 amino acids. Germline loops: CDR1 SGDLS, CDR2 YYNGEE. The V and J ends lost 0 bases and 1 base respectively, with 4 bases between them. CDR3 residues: CASSVDSNYGYTF. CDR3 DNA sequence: TGTGCCAGCAGCGTAGATAGTAACTATGGCTACACCTTC.

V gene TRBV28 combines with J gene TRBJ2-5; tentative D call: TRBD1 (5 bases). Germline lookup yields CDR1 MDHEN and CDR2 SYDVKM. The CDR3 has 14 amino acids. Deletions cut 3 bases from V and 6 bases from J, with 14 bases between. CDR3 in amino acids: CASSFRVSPKTQYF. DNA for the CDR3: TGTGCCAGCAGTTTCAGGGTCTCCCCCAAGACCCAGTACTTC.

CDR3 nucleotide sequence: TGTGCCAGCAGCTTGGGACTGGATAGCAATCAGCCCCAGCATTTT. Residues: CASSLGLDSNQPQHF. The V call is TRBV5-6, the J call TRBJ1-5; D gene ambiguous. The CDR3 extends over 15 amino acids. V was trimmed by 0 bases and J by 0 bases, leaving 7 bases between them. Germline V gives CDR1 SGHDT, CDR2 YYEEEE.

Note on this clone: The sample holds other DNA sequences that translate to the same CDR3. CDR3 DNA sequence: TGTGCCAGCAGTTACTCAGGGGGGGAAGAGCCCCAGCATTTT. This sequence encodes CASSYSGGEEPQHF. V and J are TRBV6-5 and TRBJ1-5, with D perhaps matching TRBD1 (6 bases). The CDR3 has 14 residues. V lost 0 bases and J lost 8, with 11 bases in between. Germline CDR1 and CDR2: MNHEY and SVGAGI.

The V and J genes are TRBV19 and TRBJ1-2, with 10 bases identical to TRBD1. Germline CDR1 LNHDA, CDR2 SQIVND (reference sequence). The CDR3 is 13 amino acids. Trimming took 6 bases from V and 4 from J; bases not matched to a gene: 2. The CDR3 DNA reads TGTGCCAGTAGCAGGGACAGGGGCTATGGCTACACCTTC. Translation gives CASSRDRGYGYTF. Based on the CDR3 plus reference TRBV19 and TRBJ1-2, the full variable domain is DGGITQSPKYLFRKEGQNVTLSCEQNLNHDAMYWYRQDPGQGLRLIYYSQIVNDFQKGDIAEGYSVSREKKESFPLTVTSAQKNPTAFYLCASSRDRGYGYTFGSGTRLTVV.

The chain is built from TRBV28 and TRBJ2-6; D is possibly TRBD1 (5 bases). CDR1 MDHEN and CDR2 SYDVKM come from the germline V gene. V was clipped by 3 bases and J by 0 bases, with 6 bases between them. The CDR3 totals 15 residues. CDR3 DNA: TGTGCCAGCAGTTTGGACACCTCTGGGGCCAACGTCCTGACTTTC. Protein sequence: CASSLDTSGANVLTF.

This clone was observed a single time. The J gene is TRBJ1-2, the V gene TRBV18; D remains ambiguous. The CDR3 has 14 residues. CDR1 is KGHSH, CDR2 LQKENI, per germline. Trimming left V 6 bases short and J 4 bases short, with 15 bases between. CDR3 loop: CASSPGSGSYGYTF. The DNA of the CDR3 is TGTGCCAGCTCCCCGGGGTCGGGCAGCTATGGCTACACCTTC.

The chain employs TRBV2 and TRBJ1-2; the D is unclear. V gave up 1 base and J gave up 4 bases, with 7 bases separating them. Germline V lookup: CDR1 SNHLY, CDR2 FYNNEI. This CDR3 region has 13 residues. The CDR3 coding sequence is TGTGCCAGCAGTGAAGTAGTGAGCTATGGCTACACCTTC. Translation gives CASSEVVSYGYTF.

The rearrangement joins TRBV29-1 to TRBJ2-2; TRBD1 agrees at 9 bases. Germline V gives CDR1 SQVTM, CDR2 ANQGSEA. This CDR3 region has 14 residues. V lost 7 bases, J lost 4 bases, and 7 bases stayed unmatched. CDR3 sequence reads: CSAGGQGITGELFF. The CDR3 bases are TGCAGCGCCGGGGGACAGGGCATCACCGGGGAGCTGTTTTTT.

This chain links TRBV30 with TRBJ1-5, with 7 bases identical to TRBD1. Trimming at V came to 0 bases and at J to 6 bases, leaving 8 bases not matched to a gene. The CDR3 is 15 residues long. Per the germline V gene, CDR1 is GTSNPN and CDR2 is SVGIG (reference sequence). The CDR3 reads CAWSVKGWDSQPQHF. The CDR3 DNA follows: TGTGCCTGGAGTGTAAAGGGTTGGGACAGTCAGCCCCAGCATTTT.

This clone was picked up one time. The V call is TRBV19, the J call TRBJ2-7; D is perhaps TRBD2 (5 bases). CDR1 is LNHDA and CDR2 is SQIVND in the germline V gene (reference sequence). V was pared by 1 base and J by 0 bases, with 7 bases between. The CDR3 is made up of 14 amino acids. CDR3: CASSIGTGSYEQYF. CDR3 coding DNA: TGTGCCAGTAGTATAGGGACTGGCTCCTACGAGCAGTACTTC.

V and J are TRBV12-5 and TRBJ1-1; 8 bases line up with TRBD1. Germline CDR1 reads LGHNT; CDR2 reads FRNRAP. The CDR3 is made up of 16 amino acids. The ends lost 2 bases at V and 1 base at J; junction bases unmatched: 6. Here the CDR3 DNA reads TGTGCTAGTGGTTTGTTCCGAACAGGGGGGAACACTGAAGCTTTCTTT. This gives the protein CASGLFRTGGNTEAFF.